This paragraph reports one T cell receptor (beta chain). Its antigen remains unknown. The same CDR3 is also encoded by other DNA sequences in this sample. This CDR3 region has 12 residues. Germline CDR1 is GTSNPN and CDR2 is SVGIG (reference sequence). V dropped 1 base and J dropped 4 bases, with 8 bases sitting between them. Libraries were prepared by immunoSEQ multiplex PCR; TCRdb keeps only in-frame clonotypes and omits some of them. Counted here are millions of clones, 85% to 95% occurring once; the ten biggest clones make up around 0.13%. The sample belongs to a study of shared clonotypes between healthy human individuals. About the study: In total, the donors were two women and a few men aged 18 to 49. Whole-study findings and limits: Non-shared clonotypes were found to have lower generation probabilities than the clonotypes that were shared by all four of the sorted-subset donors.

CD4+ cells yielded CD45RA+ naive and CD45RA-negative memory subsets. The J gene is TRBJ2-7, the V gene TRBV30; D uncertain. Sequenced sample: naive CD4+ T cells sorted from blood. Subset specified: CD45RA+ positively selected. This receptor was obtained from a man aged 18 to 35 in good health. The CDR3 DNA reads as TGTGCCTGGAGTGGACGAGGATACGAGCAGTACTTC. Its translation: CAWSGRGYEQYF.